The source of this TCR beta chain is a study of T cell responses to AZD1222 COVID-19 vaccine. Study-level results: Recipients of AZD1222 seropositive at baseline numbered only 6 or 7.

Remarks on this clone: Antigen unknown.

The assay was immunoSEQ multiplex PCR, and TCRdb's table has in-frame clones only and misses some. The sample contains 100,000 or so clones, just over 85% of which appear only once. Germline loops: CDR1 MNHNS, CDR2 SASEGT. The CDR3 extends over 16 amino acids. The V gene end was trimmed by 4 bases and the J gene end by 2 bases; junction bases not matched to a gene: 10. This chain joins TRBV6-1 and TRBJ2-7, with 8 bases that match TRBD2. This material consisted of peripheral blood, taken 28 days after the second AZD1222 dose. The receptor's source is an adult who received the AZD1222 COVID-19 vaccine. CDR3 amino acids: CASSAAGTRRAYEQYF. DNA of the CDR3: TGTGCCAGCAGTGCCGCCGGGACTAGAAGGGCCTACGAGCAGTACTTC.